This note documents a single T cell receptor (beta chain) sequence. Its antigen is not known. 60 Vbeta and 13 Jbeta primers were used in PCR. Repertoires were generated with immunoSEQ multiplex PCR, while TCRdb's copy carries only in-frame clones and drops some. This sample has around 120,000 clones, with approximately 72% found just once. The sample originates from a study of cytomegalovirus exposure and HLA in healthy donors. About the study: Out of approximately 400 genotyped donors, about 80% belonged to the Caucasian-associated ancestry cluster. Study results and caveats: Follow-up analysis later connected one missense variant in DCLRE1C with trimming of TCR beta V- and J-genes. High specificity and sensitivity for cytomegalovirus status were reported for the classifier.

The receptor was derived from a man aged 55 to 70 in good health and CMV-seropositive. Sequences were obtained from PBMCs.

CDR3 loop: CASSTGQRYGYTF. The CDR3 DNA reads TGTGCCAGCAGCACCGGACAGCGATATGGCTACACCTTC. V gene TRBV27 combines with J gene TRBJ1-2; the D gene is possibly TRBD1 (6 bases). Trimming removed 6 bases at V and 5 bases at J, with 13 bases between. The CDR3 runs to 13 residues. Germline CDR1 reads MNHEY; CDR2 reads SMNVEV (reference sequence).